The 11 T cell receptor beta chains given below trace back to one sample, sequenced in a study of spatial heterogeneity in lung cancer. TCRdb re-analysed the 5' RACE reads in MiXCR, keeping a single row per CDR3 protein. The sample consists of about 25,000 distinct CDR3 sequences, 6.5% to 8% of them appearing once. The time point is: sample taken at primary tumor resection. Sequences were derived from PBMCs, sampled at surgery. These receptors all come from a male donor with early-stage non-small cell lung cancer.

This clonotype was detected many times. This rearrangement joins TRBV6-1 to TRBJ1-2; TRBD1 matches 9 bases. With 8 bases clipped from V and 0 bases from J, the junction kept 19 bases outside the gene matches. This CDR3 has 19 amino acids. The germline V gene has CDR1 MNHNS and CDR2 SASEGT. CDR3 in DNA: TGTGCCAGCCGGACAGGGGCCTACAGTCGCCCTTTTTCTAACTATGGCTACACCTTC. Translation gives CASRTGAYSRPFSNYGYTF.

In its sample, this clonotype was seen a few times. J is TRBJ1-1 and V is TRBV30; D is ambiguous. The germline CDR1 and CDR2 sequences are GTSNPN and SVGIG (reference sequence). V was pared by 1 base and J by 4 bases, with 4 bases between. This CDR3 is built from 11 residues. CDR3 coding DNA: TGTGCCTGGAGTGAGGTCACTGAAGCTTTCTTT. This codes for CAWSEVTEAFF.

This clonotype was counted ten times or more. This chain joins TRBV4-1 and TRBJ2-4; the D is unclear. Germline values: CDR1 MGHRA, CDR2 YSYEKL. V was shortened by 0 bases and J by 1 base, with 10 bases between the two germline ends. The CDR3 length is 16 residues. CDR3: CASSQEVGLAKNIQYF. In nucleotides, the CDR3 is TGCGCCAGCAGCCAAGAGGTGGGCCTGGCCAAAAACATTCAGTACTTC.

This clonotype has a count of ten or more. V and J are TRBV2 and TRBJ2-3, with 10 bases aligning to TRBD2. The CDR3 extends over 16 amino acids. Looked up from germline, CDR1 is SNHLY and CDR2 is FYNNEI. The V gene end was trimmed by 6 bases and the J gene end by 3 bases; junction bases not matched to a gene: 9. The CDR3 region has the DNA TGTGCCAGCAGACCCTGGCTAGCGGGAGTTACAGATACGCAGTATTTT. Translating it yields CASRPWLAGVTDTQYF.

The genes are TRBV9 and TRBJ2-3; D is possibly TRBD2 (5 bases). Germline CDR1 is SGDLS and CDR2 is YYNGEE. The CDR3 has 17 residues. Trimming left V 1 base short and J 0 bases short, with 15 bases between. The CDR3 here is CASSVSLPGSSTDTQYF. CDR3 in DNA: TGTGCCAGCAGCGTATCCCTACCGGGGTCTAGCACAGATACGCAGTATTTT.

This chain links TRBV2 with TRBJ1-2; D remains ambiguous. V was cut by 3 bases and J by 8 bases, with 16 bases left in between. The CDR3 is 14 residues long. Germline V CDR1 and CDR2: SNHLY, FYNNEI. For the CDR3, the DNA is TGTGCCAGCAGTGATAGGGCAGATGATCTCGGCTACACCTTC. This gives the protein CASSDRADDLGYTF.

The chain joins TRBV28 to TRBJ2-1; D might be TRBD1 or TRBD2, each matching 5 bases. Per the germline V gene, CDR1 is MDHEN and CDR2 is SYDVKM. V shed 6 bases and J shed 4 bases, with 16 bases lying between them. The CDR3 covers 15 residues. CDR3 residues: CASSAGTQEYNEQFF. The CDR3 bases are TGTGCCAGCAGCGCCGGGACGCAAGAATACAATGAGCAGTTCTTC.

This clonotype appeared many times. The chain carries TRBV7-9 and TRBJ2-2; the D gene is possibly TRBD2 (6 bases). The CDR3 is made up of 14 amino acids. V was shortened by 1 base and J by 6 bases, with 9 bases between the two germline ends. Per the germline V gene, CDR1 is SEHNR and CDR2 is FQNEAQ (reference sequence). The CDR3 region is CASSLEGGAGELFF. The CDR3 DNA is TGTGCCAGCAGCTTAGAAGGCGGGGCCGGGGAGCTGTTTTTT.

The table lists this clonotype with many counts. CDR3 in DNA: TGTGCCAGCGGGAAGGAGGGAGGAGGCTACACCTTC. Protein sequence: CASGKEGGGYTF. This sequence joins TRBV2 and TRBJ1-2, with D uncertain. The CDR3 sequence is 12 residues long. Germline CDR1 is SNHLY and CDR2 is FYNNEI. V dropped 8 bases and J dropped 8 bases, with 15 bases sitting between them. Full variable domain (remainder filled in from reference TRBV2 and TRBJ1-2): EPEVTQTPSHQVTQMGQEVILRCVPISNHLYFYWYRQILGQKVEFLVSFYNNEISEKSEIFDDQFSVERPDGSNFTLKIRSTKLEDSAMYFCASGKEGGGYTFGSGTRLTVV.

V gene TRBV18 combines with J gene TRBJ2-3; D is undetermined. The CDR3 covers 16 residues. Per germline, CDR1 KGHSH and CDR2 LQKENI. V lost 3 bases and J lost 0, with 13 bases in between. CDR3 in DNA: TGTGCCAGCTCACCCTACAGTTCCTCTAGCACAGATACGCAGTATTTT. Translation: CASSPYSSSSTDTQYF.

Sample share makes this clonotype medium-sized. V and J are TRBV28 and TRBJ2-7, with 7 nucleotides matching TRBD1. V lost 7 bases and J lost 7; bases outside the gene matches: 4. This CDR3 comprises 11 residues. Germline-derived CDR1 and CDR2 are MDHEN and SYDVKM. The CDR3 sequence is CASTDRDEQYF. The CDR3 bases are TGTGCCAGCACTGACAGGGATGAGCAGTACTTC.